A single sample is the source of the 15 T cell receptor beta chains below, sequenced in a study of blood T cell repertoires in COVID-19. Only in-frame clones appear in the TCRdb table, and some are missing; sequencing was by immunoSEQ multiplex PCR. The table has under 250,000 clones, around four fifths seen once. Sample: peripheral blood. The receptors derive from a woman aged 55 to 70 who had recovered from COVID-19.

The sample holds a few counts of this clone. In DNA form, the CDR3 reads TGTGCAAGTCGCTTCCCGGGGGGCCACACAGATACGCAGTATTTT. Protein sequence: CASRFPGGHTDTQYF. This chain joins TRBV12-2 and TRBJ2-3; the table's D call, TRBD2, was not checked against the DNA. TRBV12-2 is given as a pseudogene. This CDR3 has 15 residues.

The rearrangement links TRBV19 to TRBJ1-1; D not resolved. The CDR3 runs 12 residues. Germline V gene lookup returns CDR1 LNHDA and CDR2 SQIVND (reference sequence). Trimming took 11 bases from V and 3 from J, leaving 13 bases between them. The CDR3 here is CAARTRDTEAFF. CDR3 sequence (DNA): TGTGCCGCCCGAACACGGGACACTGAAGCTTTCTTT.

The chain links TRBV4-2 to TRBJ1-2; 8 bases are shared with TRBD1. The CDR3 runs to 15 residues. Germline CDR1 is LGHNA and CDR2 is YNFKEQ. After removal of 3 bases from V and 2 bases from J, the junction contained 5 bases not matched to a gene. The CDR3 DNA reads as TGTGCCAGCAGCCACACCCGGACAGGGAACTATGGCTACACCTTC. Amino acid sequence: CASSHTRTGNYGYTF.

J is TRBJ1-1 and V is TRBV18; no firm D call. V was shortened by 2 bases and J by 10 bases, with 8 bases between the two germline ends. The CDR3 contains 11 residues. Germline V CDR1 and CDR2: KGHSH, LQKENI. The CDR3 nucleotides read TGTGCCAGCTCACCAACGGGAATAGCTTTCTTT. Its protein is CASSPTGIAFF. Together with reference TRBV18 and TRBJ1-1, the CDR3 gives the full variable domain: NAGVMQNPRHLVRRRGQEARLRCSPMKGHSHVYWYRQLPEEGLKFMVYLQKENIIDESGMPKERFSAEFPKEGPSILRIQQVVRGDSAAYFCASSPTGIAFFGQGTRLTVV.

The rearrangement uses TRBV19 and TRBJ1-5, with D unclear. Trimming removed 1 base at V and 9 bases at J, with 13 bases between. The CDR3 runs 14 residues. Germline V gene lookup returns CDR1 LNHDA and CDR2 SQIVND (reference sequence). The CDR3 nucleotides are TGTGCCAGTAGTATAGGGTCAGCTTCGGGGCCCCAGCATTTT. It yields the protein CASSIGSASGPQHF.

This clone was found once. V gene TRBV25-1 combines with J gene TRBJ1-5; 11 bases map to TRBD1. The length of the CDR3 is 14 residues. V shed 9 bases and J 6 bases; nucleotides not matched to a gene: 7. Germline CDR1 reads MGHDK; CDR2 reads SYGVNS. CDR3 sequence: CASSDRGLGQPQHF. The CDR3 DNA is TGTGCCAGTTCGGACAGGGGGCTGGGTCAGCCCCAGCATTTT.

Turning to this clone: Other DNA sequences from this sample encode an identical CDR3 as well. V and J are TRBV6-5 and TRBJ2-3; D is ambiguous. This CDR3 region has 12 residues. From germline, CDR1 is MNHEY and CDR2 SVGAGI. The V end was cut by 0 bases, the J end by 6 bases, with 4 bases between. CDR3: CASSYSRDTQYF. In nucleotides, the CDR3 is TGTGCCAGCAGTTACTCTCGGGATACGCAGTATTTT.

This chain's CDR3 is CASSSVGLGRGSRDTQYF. The CDR3 region has the DNA TGTGCCAGCAGCTCCGTTGGGTTGGGGAGGGGCTCCCGAGATACGCAGTATTTT. The V call is TRBV11-2, the J call TRBJ2-3; 7 bases match TRBD2. Germline V gives CDR1 SGHAT, CDR2 FQNNGV. CDR3 size: 18 residues. V lost 4 bases to trimming and J lost 5 bases; unmatched junction nucleotides: 18.

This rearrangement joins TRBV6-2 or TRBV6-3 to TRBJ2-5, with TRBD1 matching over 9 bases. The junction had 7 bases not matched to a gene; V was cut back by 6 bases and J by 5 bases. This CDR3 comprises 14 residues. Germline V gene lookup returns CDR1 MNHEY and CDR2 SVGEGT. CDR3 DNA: TGTGCCAGCAGCCCGAACAGGGGGCTGGAGACCCAGTACTTC. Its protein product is CASSPNRGLETQYF.

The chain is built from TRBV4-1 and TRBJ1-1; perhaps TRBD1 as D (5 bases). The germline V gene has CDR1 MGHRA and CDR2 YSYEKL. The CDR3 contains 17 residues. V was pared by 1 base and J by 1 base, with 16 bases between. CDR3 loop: CASSQVRYRKQNTEAFF. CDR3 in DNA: TGCGCCAGCAGCCAAGTGCGGTACAGGAAACAGAACACTGAAGCTTTCTTT.

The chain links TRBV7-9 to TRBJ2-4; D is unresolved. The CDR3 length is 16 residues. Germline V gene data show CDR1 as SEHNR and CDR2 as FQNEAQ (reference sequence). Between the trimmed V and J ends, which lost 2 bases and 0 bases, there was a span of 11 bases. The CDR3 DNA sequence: TGTGCCAGCAGCTTACGAGGAACGGGAGCCAAAAACATTCAGTACTTC. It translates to CASSLRGTGAKNIQYF.

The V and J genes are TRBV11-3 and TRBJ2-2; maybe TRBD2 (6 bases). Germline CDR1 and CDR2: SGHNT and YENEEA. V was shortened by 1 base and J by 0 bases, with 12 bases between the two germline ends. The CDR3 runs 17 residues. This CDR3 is CASSLVAGSANTGELFF. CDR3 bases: TGTGCCAGCAGCTTAGTCGCGGGGAGCGCGAACACCGGGGAGCTGTTTTTT.

The CDR3 bases are TGCGCCAGCAGCTCGACAGCATCCGGGGAGCTGTTTTTT. Its protein is CASSSTASGELFF. The V call is TRBV5-1, the J call TRBJ2-2; the D gene is possibly TRBD1 (5 bases). Trimming stripped 3 bases from V and 6 bases from J, with 9 bases between. There are 13 residues in the CDR3. From germline, CDR1 is SGHRS and CDR2 YFSETQ.

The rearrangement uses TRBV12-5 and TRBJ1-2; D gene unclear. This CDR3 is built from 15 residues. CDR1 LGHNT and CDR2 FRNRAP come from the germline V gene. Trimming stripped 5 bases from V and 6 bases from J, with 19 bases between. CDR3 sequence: CASGILTYLGDGYTF. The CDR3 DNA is TGTGCTAGTGGTATACTGACCTACCTCGGGGATGGCTACACCTTC.

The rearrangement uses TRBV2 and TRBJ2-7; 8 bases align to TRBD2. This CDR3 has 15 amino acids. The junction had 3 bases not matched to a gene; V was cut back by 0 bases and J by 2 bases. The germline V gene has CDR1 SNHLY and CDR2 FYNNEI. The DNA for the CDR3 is TGTGCCAGCAGTGAAGCTAGCGGGGTTACCTACGAGCAGTACTTC. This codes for CASSEASGVTYEQYF.